Listed here are 30 T cell receptor beta chains from one sample, sequenced in a study of Ad26.COV2.S vaccination and SARS-CoV-2 variants. Sequenced by immunoSEQ multiplex PCR; TCRdb stores in-frame clones only, minus some. The data hold 350,000 to 450,000 clones, with around 86% observed a single time. Indicated treatment: over 15 received Ad26.COV2.S at low or high dose, single or two shots; about 5 received placebo; per-sample allocation not given. Samples analyzed were those drawn on day 63 after the first vaccine or placebo injection. The starting material was peripheral blood, obtained in a trial of Ad26.COV2.S vaccine versus placebo. The source of these receptors is a person between 18 and 65 years old who received the Ad26.COV2.S COVID-19 vaccine or a placebo.

The chain is built from TRBV2 and TRBJ2-3, with TRBD2 matching over 8 bases. This CDR3 is built from 15 residues. V lost 5 bases to trimming and J lost 6 bases; unmatched junction nucleotides: 10. Germline V lookup: CDR1 SNHLY, CDR2 FYNNEI. The CDR3 DNA follows: TGTGCCAGCAGTCTTACCAGCGGGGGAATCGATACGCAGTATTTT. Translating gives CASSLTSGGIDTQYF.

The genes are TRBV4-3 and TRBJ2-3; D not certain. The germline V and J ends were trimmed by 3 bases and 2 bases, with 15 bases remaining between them. Germline V gene sequence: CDR1 LGHNA, CDR2 YSLEER. The CDR3 is 16 amino acids. The CDR3 DNA sequence: TGCGCCAGCAGCCATTCAAGGGCGGATCCCACAGATACGCAGTATTTT. It codes for CASSHSRADPTDTQYF.

The J gene is TRBJ1-1, the V gene TRBV4-1; 7 positions agree with TRBD1. Germline loops: CDR1 MGHRA, CDR2 YSYEKL. V was clipped by 4 bases and J by 3 bases; unmatched bases: 8. This CDR3 is 15 amino acids long. In nucleotides, the CDR3 is TGCGCCAGCAGCCGAGCCACAGGGGTGGACACTGAAGCTTTCTTT. Translated: CASSRATGVDTEAFF.

V usage is TRBV10-3 and J usage is TRBJ2-7, with D perhaps TRBD2 (5 bases). Germline assignment: CDR1 ENHRY and CDR2 SYGVKD. The V gene lost 6 bases and the J gene lost 5 bases, with 14 bases spanning the gap. CDR3 length: 13 amino acids. This CDR3 reads CAIRVREGNEQYF. CDR3 coding DNA: TGTGCCATCAGGGTGAGGGAAGGGAACGAGCAGTACTTC.

The gene calls are TRBV7-6 and TRBJ1-1; D remains unclear. CDR3 length equals 15 residues. V shed 1 base and J shed 1 base, with 10 bases lying between them. Germline CDR1 reads SGHVS; CDR2 reads FNYEAQ. The CDR3 reads CASSLVRETNTEAFF. In DNA form, the CDR3 reads TGTGCCAGCAGCTTAGTGAGGGAGACGAACACTGAAGCTTTCTTT.

The rearrangement joins TRBV14 to TRBJ1-2; no clear D gene. This CDR3 is 13 amino acids long. Trimming took 0 bases from V and 6 from J, leaving 8 bases between them. CDR1 is SGHDN and CDR2 is FVKESK in the germline V gene. In nucleotides, the CDR3 is TGTGCCAGCAGCCAAGAATCCGGGGATGGCTACACCTTC. Amino acid sequence: CASSQESGDGYTF.

The V call is TRBV5-6, the J call TRBJ1-6; 8 bases match TRBD1. V shed 0 bases and J 8 bases; nucleotides not matched to a gene: 4. The CDR3 has 15 amino acids. Germline V CDR1 and CDR2: SGHDT, YYEEEE. CDR3 bases: TGTGCCAGCAGCTTGGAGCAGGGGGCCTATTCACCCCTCCACTTT. Translated: CASSLEQGAYSPLHF.

The chain joins TRBV5-3 to TRBJ1-6, with a weak D call TRBD1 (6 bases). TRBV5-3 is filed as an ORF, its function uncertain. The CDR3 has 13 residues. Trimming removed 10 bases at V and 7 bases at J, with 15 bases between. The CDR3: CASAVGANSPLHF. The CDR3 nucleotides are TGTGCCTCCGCGGTGGGGGCAAATTCACCCCTCCACTTT.

The chain combines TRBV12-3 or TRBV12-4 with TRBJ1-2; D is undetermined. The CDR3 contains 13 residues. Trimming removed 7 bases at V and 8 bases at J, with 17 bases between. CDR3 DNA: TGTGCCAGCACCCTCCTTTCCCCGGAAGGCTACACCTTC. This translates into CASTLLSPEGYTF.

The gene calls are TRBV11-1 and TRBJ2-5; 14 bases fit TRBD2. CDR1 and CDR2 from the germline V gene are SGHAT and FQDESV (reference sequence). With 2 bases clipped from V and 5 bases from J, the junction kept 4 bases outside the gene matches. This CDR3 comprises 16 residues. CDR3: CASSLPRTSGGETQYF. Written as DNA, the CDR3 is TGTGCCAGCAGCTTACCCCGGACTAGCGGGGGGGAGACCCAGTACTTC.

This clone appeared once. The V and J genes are TRBV27 and TRBJ2-3, with TRBD1 matching 10 bases. The CDR3 sequence is 17 residues long. Unmatched junction bases numbered 9, after V lost 6 bases and J lost 0 bases. Germline CDR1 MNHEY, CDR2 SMNVEV (reference sequence). In nucleotides, the CDR3 is TGTGCCAGCAGCCTGACAGGGGGCACCCCTAGCACAGATACGCAGTATTTT. This sequence encodes CASSLTGGTPSTDTQYF.

This clone has only one observation. V gene TRBV5-3 combines with J gene TRBJ1-2; maybe TRBD1 (5 bases). TRBV5-3 is recorded as an ORF, its role being uncertain. Trimming shortened V by 3 bases and J by 1 base, and 19 bases separated the two germline ends. This CDR3 has 17 residues. The CDR3, as DNA: TGTGCCAGAAGCTGCGCCTGGGACGGCAACCTTAACTATGGCTACACCTTC. It encodes CARSCAWDGNLNYGYTF.

The rearrangement links TRBV6-5 to TRBJ1-2, with D maybe TRBD1 (6 bases). The CDR3 length is 14 residues. V lost 3 bases and J 4 bases, leaving 12 bases between the germline ends. Germline lookup yields CDR1 MNHEY and CDR2 SVGAGI. The CDR3 DNA is TGTGCCAGCAGTTATTTCGGACAGTCCTATGGCTACACCTTC. Amino acid sequence: CASSYFGQSYGYTF.

The chain joins TRBV4-3 to TRBJ2-3, with 9 bases lining up with TRBD2. The junction had 8 bases not matched to a gene; V was cut back by 0 bases and J by 4 bases. The CDR3 spans 17 residues. Germline CDR1 reads LGHNA; CDR2 reads YSLEER. The CDR3 sequence: CASSQDLAGGPSDTQYF. The CDR3 DNA reads TGCGCCAGCAGCCAAGATTTGGCGGGGGGGCCCTCAGATACGCAGTATTTT.

This clone has a single count. V is TRBV9 and J is TRBJ2-3; D is ambiguous. Germline-derived CDR1 and CDR2 are SGDLS and YYNGEE. V was clipped by 0 bases and J by 7 bases, with 6 bases between them. CDR3 length equals 12 residues. This chain's CDR3 is CASSVGENTQYF. DNA for the CDR3: TGTGCCAGCAGCGTAGGTGAGAATACGCAGTATTTT.

This chain links TRBV6-6 with TRBJ2-4; TRBD2 is a possible D gene (6 bases). The germline V and J ends were trimmed by 7 bases and 0 bases, with 10 bases remaining between them. In germline, CDR1 is MNHNY, CDR2 SVGAGI (reference sequence). This CDR3 region has 14 residues. The CDR3: CASTHGGAKNIQYF. CDR3 DNA: TGTGCCAGCACCCACGGGGGAGCCAAAAACATTCAGTACTTC.

The chain joins TRBV5-8 to TRBJ1-6, with 8 bases that match TRBD1. In germline, CDR1 is SGHTS, CDR2 YDEGEE. This CDR3 region has 17 residues. V gave up 4 bases and J gave up 5 bases; unmatched junction bases: 11. In nucleotides, the CDR3 is TGTGCCAGCAGCAACAATCGACAGGGGTTGAATAATTCACCCCTCCACTTT. Translating it yields CASSNNRQGLNNSPLHF.

The table lists this clone with a count of one. The V gene is TRBV28, the J gene TRBJ1-5, with TRBD1 as a possible D gene (6 bases). The V end was cut by 7 bases, the J end by 3 bases, with 16 bases between. In germline, CDR1 is MDHEN, CDR2 SYDVKM. This CDR3 comprises 15 residues. Here the CDR3 reads CASTPAGQYNQPQHF. The CDR3 DNA reads TGTGCCAGCACACCGGCAGGACAGTACAATCAGCCCCAGCATTTT.

The table lists this clone with a count of one. V usage is TRBV5-4 and J usage is TRBJ2-5, with D unclear. The CDR3 has 13 amino acids. Trimming shortened V by 0 bases and J by 4 bases, and 7 bases separated the two germline ends. The germline V gene has CDR1 SGHNT and CDR2 YYREEE (reference sequence). CDR3 sequence reads: CASSLAVGETQYF. As DNA, the CDR3 is TGTGCCAGCAGCTTGGCTGTTGGAGAGACCCAGTACTTC.

This clone was seen more than once but under ten times. The chain couples TRBV27 to TRBJ1-3; a possible D gene is TRBD1 (5 bases). Germline CDR1 is MNHEY and CDR2 is SMNVEV (reference sequence). Between the trimmed V and J ends, which lost 6 bases and 0 bases, there was a span of 15 bases. This CDR3 contains 16 residues. DNA for the CDR3: TGTGCCAGCAGCCCGGTGGGGACTTTCTCTGGAAACACCATATATTTT. Translated, it gives CASSPVGTFSGNTIYF.

The chain combines TRBV19 with TRBJ1-2; a possible D gene is TRBD1 (6 bases). With 0 bases removed from V and 8 bases from J, the gap between germline ends came to 13 bases. The CDR3 has 14 amino acids. Per germline, CDR1 LNHDA and CDR2 SQIVND (reference sequence). CDR3 DNA sequence: TGTGCCAGTAGTATAGAGTGGGGGGCGAACGGCTACACCTTC. Protein product: CASSIEWGANGYTF.

V gene TRBV30 combines with J gene TRBJ1-3; 7 bases fit TRBD1. From germline, CDR1 is GTSNPN and CDR2 SVGIG (reference sequence). With V trimmed by 5 bases and J by 7 bases, 14 bases remained unmatched. CDR3 length equals 15 residues. The CDR3 nucleotides are TGTGCCTGGGGACAGGCCCAAATCTGGGGGAACACCATATATTTT. Translating gives CAWGQAQIWGNTIYF.

This chain uses TRBV16 with TRBJ2-7; possibly TRBD2 for D (5 bases). CDR1 and CDR2 from the germline V gene are KGHSY and FQNENV. Trimming pared 4 bases from V and 2 bases from J, leaving 12 bases between. The CDR3 has 14 residues. CDR3 in DNA: TGTGCCAGCAGCCCACCATCGGGGACCTACGAGCAGTACTTC. It yields the protein CASSPPSGTYEQYF.

The genes are TRBV7-2 and TRBJ2-2; the D gene is possibly TRBD2 (5 bases). The CDR3 runs to 16 residues. Germline CDR1 is SGHTA and CDR2 is FQGNSA. With 3 bases removed from V and 1 base from J, the gap between germline ends came to 12 bases. CDR3 coding DNA: TGTGCCAGCAGCTTGGGAGCGCGGGTGAACACCGGGGAGCTGTTTTTT. Translation: CASSLGARVNTGELFF.

This clone turned up a few times. This rearrangement joins TRBV3-1 (or the pseudogene TRBV3-2) to TRBJ2-5, with TRBD2 matching 12 bases. The CDR3 totals 22 residues. CDR1 and CDR2 (germline): LGHDT, YNNKEL (reference sequence). V was clipped by 4 bases and J by 2 bases; unmatched bases: 23. CDR3 sequence reads: CASSPPVHGWTSGAYSQETQYF. CDR3 DNA: TGTGCCAGCAGCCCCCCTGTTCATGGTTGGACTAGCGGGGCCTATTCGCAAGAGACCCAGTACTTC.

This chain connects TRBV5-1 to TRBJ2-6; no firm D call. The CDR3 contains 14 residues. Trimming pared 4 bases from V and 0 bases from J, leaving 5 bases between. The germline gives CDR1 SGHRS, CDR2 YFSETQ. The CDR3 is CASSPASGANVLTF. The CDR3 DNA sequence: TGCGCCAGCAGCCCGGCCTCTGGGGCCAACGTCCTGACTTTC.

This chain connects TRBV21-1 to TRBJ1-3. TRBV21-1 represents a pseudogene. The CDR3 runs to 14 residues. CDR3: CASQFLRRGNTIYF. DNA of the CDR3: TGTGCCAGCCAGTTTCTCCGACGAGGAAACACCATATATTTT.

CDR3 amino acids: CASSVGDRDYEQYF. The CDR3 coding sequence is TGTGCCAGCAGCGTAGGGGACAGGGATTACGAGCAGTACTTC. V is TRBV9 and J is TRBJ2-7; TRBD1 matches at 9 bases. This CDR3 comprises 14 residues. The germline CDR1 and CDR2 sequences are SGDLS and YYNGEE. V lost 0 bases to trimming and J lost 4 bases; unmatched junction nucleotides: 2. The whole variable domain, filled in from reference TRBV9 and TRBJ2-7, reads DSGVTQTPKHLITATGQRVTLRCSPRSGDLSVYWYQQSLDQGLQFLIQYYNGEERAKGNILERFSAQQFPDLHSELNLSSLELGDSALYFCASSVGDRDYEQYFGPGTRLTVT.

The V gene is TRBV5-6, the J gene TRBJ2-5, with D unclear. Germline CDR1 reads SGHDT; CDR2 reads YYEEEE. There are 11 residues in the CDR3. V was clipped by 2 bases and J by 4 bases, with 3 bases between them. The CDR3 region is CASSFRETQYF. CDR3 nucleotide sequence: TGTGCCAGCAGCTTCAGAGAGACCCAGTACTTC.

The V call is TRBV27, the J call TRBJ2-7, with 7 positions matching TRBD1. J lost 3 bases, V lost 4 bases, and 6 bases had no gene match. CDR3 size: 14 residues. Per the germline V gene, CDR1 is MNHEY and CDR2 is SMNVEV (reference sequence). In DNA, the CDR3 is TGTGCCAGCAGTTCCTGGGACAGCGGCTACGAGCAGTACTTC. As protein: CASSSWDSGYEQYF.